This T cell receptor (beta chain) was captured in a study of blood T cells in healthy people across ages. A second PCR of 7 to 11 cycles used a sample-barcoded 5' primer and a J-beta primer mix. Via MiXCR, TCRdb re-called the 5' RACE reads, giving one row per CDR3 protein. In the table there are roughly 680,000 distinct CDR3 sequences, under 25% of which are singletons. As to this clonotype: Its antigen is not known.

Regarding the study as a whole: Conclusively comparing naive with antigen-experienced cells was impossible with unsorted PBMCs.

The CDR3 length is 15 residues. Trimming at V came to 5 bases and at J to 4 bases, leaving 8 bases not matched to a gene. From germline, CDR1 is MNHEY and CDR2 SMNVEV (reference sequence). The chain joins TRBV27 to TRBJ2-1; 7 positions match TRBD2. Specimen: blood. This sequence was found in a man aged 70-80 years in good health. The CDR3 region has the DNA TGTGCCAGCAGTATGACTAGCTTCCGTTACAATGAGCAGTTCTTC. Amino acid sequence: CASSMTSFRYNEQFF.